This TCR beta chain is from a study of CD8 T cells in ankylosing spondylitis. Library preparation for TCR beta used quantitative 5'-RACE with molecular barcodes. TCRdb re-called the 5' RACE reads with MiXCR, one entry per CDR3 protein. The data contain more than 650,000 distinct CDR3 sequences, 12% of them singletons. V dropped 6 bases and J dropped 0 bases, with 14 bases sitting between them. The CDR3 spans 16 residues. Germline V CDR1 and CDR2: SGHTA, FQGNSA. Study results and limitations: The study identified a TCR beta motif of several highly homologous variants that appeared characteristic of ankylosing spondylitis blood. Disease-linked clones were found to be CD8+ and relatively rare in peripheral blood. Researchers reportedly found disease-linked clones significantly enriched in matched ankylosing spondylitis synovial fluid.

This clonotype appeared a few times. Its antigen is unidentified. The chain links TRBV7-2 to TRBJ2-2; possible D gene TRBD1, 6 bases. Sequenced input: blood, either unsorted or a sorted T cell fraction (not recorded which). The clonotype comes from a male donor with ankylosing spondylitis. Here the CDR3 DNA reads TGTGCCAGCAGTAAAGGGGGAAGGGCGAACACCGGGGAGCTGTTTTTT. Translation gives CASSKGGRANTGELFF. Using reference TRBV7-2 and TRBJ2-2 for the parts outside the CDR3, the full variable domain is GAGVSQSPSNKVTEKGKDVELRCDPISGHTALYWYRQSLGQGLEFLIYFQGNSAPDKSGLPSDRFSAERTGGSVSTLTIQRTQQEDSAVYLCASSKGGRANTGELFFGEGSRLTVL.